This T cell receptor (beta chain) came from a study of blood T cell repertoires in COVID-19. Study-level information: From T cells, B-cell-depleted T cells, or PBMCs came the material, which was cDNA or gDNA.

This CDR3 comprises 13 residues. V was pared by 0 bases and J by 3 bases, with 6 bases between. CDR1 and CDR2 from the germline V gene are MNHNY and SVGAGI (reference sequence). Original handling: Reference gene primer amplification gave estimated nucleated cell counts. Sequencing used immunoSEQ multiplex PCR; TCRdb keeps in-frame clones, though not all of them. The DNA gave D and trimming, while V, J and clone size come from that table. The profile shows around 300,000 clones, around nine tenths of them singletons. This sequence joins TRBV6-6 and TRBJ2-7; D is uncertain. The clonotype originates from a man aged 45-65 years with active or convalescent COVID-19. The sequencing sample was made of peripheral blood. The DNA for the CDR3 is TGTGCCAGCAGTTACTCGCGCAACTACGAGCAGTACTTC. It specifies CASSYSRNYEQYF.